The 27 T cell receptor beta chains reported below all come from one sample, sequenced in a study of blood T cell repertoires in COVID-19. The repertoire was sequenced with immunoSEQ multiplex PCR; TCRdb's copy has only in-frame clones and lacks some. The sample consists of about 44,000 clones, nearly 90% of them appearing once. The material sequenced was peripheral blood. The receptors were sampled from a man aged 65 to 79 with active COVID-19.

The chain has TRBV11-2 and TRBJ2-7, with D tentatively TRBD1 (6 bases). Trimming pared 0 bases from V and 12 bases from J, leaving 12 bases between. Looked up from germline, CDR1 is SGHAT and CDR2 is FQNNGV. There are 12 residues in the CDR3. CDR3 region: CASSLDGGAPYF. The CDR3 DNA reads TGTGCCAGCAGCTTAGATGGGGGCGCTCCGTACTTC.

The gene calls are TRBV6-4 and TRBJ2-1, with a tentative D call TRBD2 (6 bases). This CDR3 comprises 16 residues. V was clipped by 4 bases and J by 0 bases, with 13 bases between them. Germline V CDR1 and CDR2: MRHNA, SNTAGT. CDR3 nucleotides: TGTGCCAGCAGTGTTAATAGAGCGGGCTCCTACAATGAGCAGTTCTTC. Its translation: CASSVNRAGSYNEQFF.

J is TRBJ1-6 and V is TRBV12-3 or TRBV12-4, with a weak D call TRBD1 (6 bases). V was trimmed by 6 bases and J by 12 bases, leaving 6 bases between them. This CDR3 has 10 amino acids. The DNA of the CDR3 is TGTGCCAGCAGAGGGGGACCCCTCCACTTT. It translates to CASRGGPLHF.

This chain links TRBV15 with TRBJ1-4; no definite D call. CDR1 is LNHNV and CDR2 is YYDKDF in the germline V gene (reference sequence). V lost 1 base, J lost 2 bases, and 5 bases lay in between. The CDR3 is 14 amino acids. Here the CDR3 reads CATSRGRTNEKLFF. In nucleotides, the CDR3 is TGTGCCACCAGCAGAGGTCGGACTAATGAAAAACTGTTTTTT.

V usage is TRBV3-1 (or the pseudogene TRBV3-2) and J usage is TRBJ1-1, with 7 bases identical to TRBD1. Trimming removed 4 bases from V and 4 bases from J; junction bases left unmatched: 3. The CDR3 totals 13 residues. CDR1 LGHDT and CDR2 YNNKEL come from the germline V gene (reference sequence). The CDR3 loop reads CASSLTGRTEAFF. DNA of the CDR3: TGTGCCAGCAGCCTGACAGGGCGCACTGAAGCTTTCTTT.

The genes are TRBV18 and TRBJ2-5; 7 nucleotides agree with TRBD1. CDR3 size: 13 residues. The ends lost 8 bases at V and 2 bases at J; junction bases unmatched: 5. The germline CDR1 and CDR2 sequences are KGHSH and LQKENI. The CDR3 reads CASTLGQQETQYF. The CDR3 DNA reads TGTGCCAGCACCCTGGGACAGCAAGAGACCCAGTACTTC. Full variable domain (outside the CDR3, taken from reference TRBV18 and TRBJ2-5): NAGVMQNPRHLVRRRGQEARLRCSPMKGHSHVYWYRQLPEEGLKFMVYLQKENIIDESGMPKERFSAEFPKEGPSILRIQQVVRGDSAAYFCASTLGQQETQYFGPGTRLLVL.

On this clone itself: The junction departs from germline at one end; a sequencing error may be responsible. The genes are TRBV7-7 and TRBJ2-3; D is undetermined. The CDR3 contains 12 residues. Germline V gene lookup returns CDR1 SSHAT and CDR2 FNYEAQ (reference sequence). CDR3 DNA: TGTGCTAGCAGCTCAGGCACAGATACGCAGTATTTT. It translates to CASSSGTDTQYF. The variable domain in full, completed from reference TRBV7-7 and TRBJ2-3, reads GAGVSQSPRYKVTKRGQDVTLRCDPISSHATLYWYQQALGQGPEFLTYFNYEAQPDKSGLPSDRFSAERPEGSISTLTIQRTEQRDSAMYRCASSSGTDTQYFGPGTRLTVL.

This CDR3 is CSATAQETQYF. DNA for the CDR3: TGCAGTGCCACAGCCCAAGAGACCCAGTACTTC. The chain joins TRBV20-1 to TRBJ2-5; D is uncertain. V shed 6 bases and J shed 1 base, with 6 bases lying between them. The CDR3 extends over 11 amino acids. Germline CDR1 is DFQATT and CDR2 is SNEGSKA (reference sequence).

The chain has TRBV19 and TRBJ2-7; 8 bases are a match to TRBD2. This CDR3 region has 15 residues. V shed 3 bases, J shed 3 bases, and the junction held 7 bases outside the gene matches. Germline CDR1 is LNHDA and CDR2 is SQIVND (reference sequence). CDR3 DNA sequence: TGTGCCAGTAGTATGGGACTAGGGATTAACTACGAGCAGTACTTC. As protein: CASSMGLGINYEQYF.

Here the CDR3 reads CATSDSQGYEQYF. CDR3 nucleotide sequence: TGTGCCACCAGTGATTCGCAGGGGTACGAGCAGTACTTC. This rearrangement joins TRBV24-1 to TRBJ2-7, with a tentative D call TRBD1 (6 bases). CDR3 size: 13 residues. V was clipped by 2 bases and J by 4 bases, with 8 bases between them. Germline lookup yields CDR1 KGHDR and CDR2 SFDVKD.

Concerning this clone: The same CDR3 is also encoded by other DNA sequences in this sample. This sequence joins TRBV20-1 and TRBJ2-7; perhaps TRBD1 as D (6 bases). The CDR3 loop spans 11 amino acids. V shed 3 bases and J shed 4 bases, with 7 bases lying between them. Germline loops: CDR1 DFQATT, CDR2 SNEGSKA (reference sequence). Written as DNA, the CDR3 is TGCAGTGCTAGGGGGGCTTACGAGCAGTACTTC. The encoded protein is CSARGAYEQYF.

Concerning this clone: An end of the junction does not agree with germline; a read error may underlie this. The rearrangement uses TRBV12-3 or TRBV12-4 and TRBJ1-4, with 8 bases fitting TRBD1. This CDR3 comprises 12 residues. As DNA, the CDR3 is TGTGCCAGCAGGAGGGAGGGACAGGTAATAAGTTTT. Residues: CASRREGQVISF.

The V call is TRBV18, the J call TRBJ1-2, with a possible D match to TRBD1 (6 bases). This CDR3 has 13 residues. Germline V gene sequence: CDR1 KGHSH, CDR2 LQKENI. V was pared by 1 base and J by 3 bases, with 6 bases between. This CDR3 is CASSPQGDYGYTF. CDR3 bases: TGTGCCAGCTCACCACAGGGGGACTATGGCTACACCTTC.

Only one count was recorded for this clone. Other DNA sequences in this sample translate to the same CDR3. The rearrangement joins TRBV5-8 to TRBJ2-7; a weak D match, TRBD1 (5 bases). Deletions cut 4 bases from V and 3 bases from J, with 8 bases between. CDR1 is SGHTS, CDR2 YDEGEE, per germline. The CDR3 contains 12 residues. The CDR3 nucleotides are TGTGCCAGCAGCGAGCAGGGCTACGAGCAGTACTTC. The encoded protein is CASSEQGYEQYF.

This clone is a singleton in its sample. V and J are TRBV4-1 and TRBJ1-1; 9 bases fit TRBD1. There are 16 residues in the CDR3. V was pared by 4 bases and J by 3 bases, with 9 bases of the junction left unmatched. CDR1 is MGHRA, CDR2 YSYEKL, per germline. As DNA, the CDR3 is TGCGCCAGCAGCCCACGGTTACAGGGGGCGGACACTGAAGCTTTCTTT. It translates to CASSPRLQGADTEAFF.

The rearrangement uses TRBV7-2 and TRBJ2-6, with D possibly matching TRBD2 (6 bases). The V gene's germline CDR1 is SGHTA and CDR2 FQGNSA. The length of the CDR3 is 16 residues. The V gene lost 8 bases and the J gene lost 0 bases, with 14 bases spanning the gap. CDR3 amino acids: CASAGQGLSGANVLTF. The DNA for the CDR3 is TGTGCCAGCGCGGGGCAGGGCCTCTCTGGGGCCAACGTCCTGACTTTC.

V gene TRBV5-1 combines with J gene TRBJ2-7; possible D gene TRBD2, 6 bases. The CDR3 consists of 14 residues. Trimming took 4 bases from V and 9 from J, leaving 20 bases between them. The V gene's germline CDR1 is SGHRS and CDR2 YFSETQ. The CDR3, as DNA: TGCGCCAGCAGCCTAGACAGTGGGTTGGAGGGGCAGTACTTC. This codes for CASSLDSGLEGQYF. Using reference TRBV5-1 and TRBJ2-7 for the parts outside the CDR3, the full variable domain is KAGVTQTPRYLIKTRGQQVTLSCSPISGHRSVSWYQQTPGQGLQFLFEYFSETQRNKGNFPGRFSGRQFSNSRSEMNVSTLELGDSALYLCASSLDSGLEGQYFGPGTRLTVT.

The chain combines TRBV6-5 with TRBJ1-4; D gene ambiguous. V was shortened by 2 bases and J by 0 bases, with 7 bases between the two germline ends. The CDR3 covers 15 residues. CDR1 and CDR2 from the germline V gene are MNHEY and SVGAGI. The CDR3 nucleotides are TGTGCCAGCAGTTACAGCGGGGCAACTAATGAAAAACTGTTTTTT. Translated, it gives CASSYSGATNEKLFF.

The chain combines TRBV6-2 or TRBV6-3 with TRBJ2-2, with D possibly being TRBD2 (6 bases). Germline values: CDR1 MNHEY, CDR2 SVGEGT. Trimming stripped 2 bases from V and 4 bases from J, with 8 bases between. The CDR3 is 14 residues long. The CDR3 bases are TGTGCCAGCAGTTACAGGCGGGGCACCGGGGAGCTGTTTTTT. This sequence encodes CASSYRRGTGELFF.

The chain carries TRBV19 and TRBJ2-1, with 8 bases aligning to TRBD1. This CDR3 has 13 amino acids. Germline loops: CDR1 LNHDA, CDR2 SQIVND (reference sequence). V gave up 6 bases and J gave up 7 bases; unmatched junction bases: 5. CDR3 in DNA: TGTGCCAGTAGGGACAGGGCAAGGAATGAGCAGTTCTTC. Encoded protein: CASRDRARNEQFF.

The V call is TRBV12-3 or TRBV12-4, the J call TRBJ2-7; possibly TRBD1 for D (5 bases). This CDR3 is 13 amino acids long. V lost 1 base and J lost 2, with 6 bases in between. In nucleotides, the CDR3 is TGTGCCAGCAGTTTAGGACAGCCCTACGAGCAGTACTTC. The encoded protein is CASSLGQPYEQYF.

This clone was observed once. The V and J genes are TRBV7-3 and TRBJ1-5, with 11 bases identical to TRBD1. Looked up from germline, CDR1 is SGHTA and CDR2 is FQGTGA. V gave up 4 bases and J gave up 2 bases; unmatched junction bases: 13. There are 19 residues in the CDR3. The CDR3 reads CASSSGQGAIDTRNQPQHF. The DNA for the CDR3 is TGTGCCAGCAGCTCAGGACAGGGGGCCATCGATACCCGCAATCAGCCCCAGCATTTT.

The rearrangement uses TRBV5-1 and TRBJ2-3; 12 bases agree with TRBD2. V was pared by 0 bases and J by 2 bases, with 7 bases of the junction left unmatched. Germline values: CDR1 SGHRS, CDR2 YFSETQ. This CDR3 has 18 residues. In DNA, the CDR3 is TGCGCCAGCAGCTTGGTCCCCCGGACTAGCGGGGTCACAGATACGCAGTATTTT. The encoded protein is CASSLVPRTSGVTDTQYF.

The chain combines TRBV7-2 with TRBJ2-5, with 8 positions matching TRBD2. After removal of 0 bases from V and 2 bases from J, the junction contained 8 bases not matched to a gene. Germline V lookup: CDR1 SGHTA, CDR2 FQGNSA. CDR3 length equals 17 residues. CDR3 protein: CASSLAGSGVPQETQYF. The CDR3 coding sequence is TGTGCCAGCAGCTTAGCCGGTAGCGGGGTTCCTCAAGAGACCCAGTACTTC.

V is TRBV2 and J is TRBJ2-1, with D tentatively TRBD2 (5 bases). The CDR3 covers 12 residues. V lost 6 bases and J 15 bases, leaving 18 bases between the germline ends. Germline CDR1 is SNHLY and CDR2 is FYNNEI. CDR3: CASRGGPQRVFF. The CDR3 region has the DNA TGTGCCAGCAGAGGCGGGCCTCAAAGGGTGTTCTTC. The whole variable domain, filled in from reference TRBV2 and TRBJ2-1, reads EPEVTQTPSHQVTQMGQEVILRCVPISNHLYFYWYRQILGQKVEFLVSFYNNEISEKSEIFDDQFSVERPDGSNFTLKIRSTKLEDSAMYFCASRGGPQRVFFGPGTRLTVL.

The chain joins TRBV3-1 (or the pseudogene TRBV3-2) to TRBJ1-2, with 12 bases lining up with TRBD1. The CDR3 extends over 17 amino acids. The junction had 7 bases not matched to a gene; V was cut back by 1 base and J by 4 bases. CDR1 and CDR2 from the germline V gene are LGHDT and YNNKEL (reference sequence). The DNA for the CDR3 is TGTGCCAGCAGCCAAGCCCGAGGGACAGGGGGCTGCTATGGCTACACCTTC. Its protein product is CASSQARGTGGCYGYTF.

The rearrangement links TRBV2 to TRBJ2-5, with 14 positions matching TRBD2. J was trimmed by 3 bases and V by 4 bases; bases with no gene match: 4. CDR1 SNHLY and CDR2 FYNNEI come from the germline V gene. This CDR3 contains 16 residues. The CDR3 sequence: CASSGLAGGREETQYF. CDR3 coding DNA: TGTGCCAGCAGTGGACTAGCGGGGGGGCGGGAAGAGACCCAGTACTTC.